The 24 T cell receptor beta chains presented below share a single source sample, sequenced in a study of blood T cell repertoires in COVID-19. Assay used: immunoSEQ multiplex PCR; TCRdb lists only in-frame clones, some missing. The table shows roughly 180,000 clones, with 70% to 90% occurring only once. Sequenced sample: peripheral blood. The source of these receptors is a woman between 50 and 59 years old with COVID-19, enrolled during active disease.

The rearrangement joins TRBV6-2 or TRBV6-3 to TRBJ2-5, with D tentatively TRBD2 (6 bases). The germline V gene encodes CDR1 MNHEY and CDR2 SVGEGT. V was clipped by 2 bases and J by 0 bases, with 13 bases between them. This CDR3 is built from 16 residues. DNA of the CDR3: TGTGCCAGCAGTTACGGCGTGGGGGGAAACCAAGAGACCCAGTACTTC. It yields the protein CASSYGVGGNQETQYF.

This chain connects TRBV7-2 to TRBJ2-7; the D gene is possibly TRBD2 (6 bases). The CDR3 covers 16 residues. V shed 4 bases and J shed 0 bases, with 16 bases lying between them. CDR1 is SGHTA, CDR2 FQGNSA, per germline. CDR3 in amino acids: CASSSPGRGSSYEQYF. The DNA for the CDR3 is TGTGCCAGCAGCTCCCCGGGGCGGGGAAGCTCCTACGAGCAGTACTTC. Full variable domain (missing parts from reference TRBV7-2 and TRBJ2-7): GAGVSQSPSNKVTEKGKDVELRCDPISGHTALYWYRQSLGQGLEFLIYFQGNSAPDKSGLPSDRFSAERTGGSVSTLTIQRTQQEDSAVYLCASSSPGRGSSYEQYFGPGTRLTVT.

The V gene is TRBV9, the J gene TRBJ2-2; 10 bases line up with TRBD1. V was clipped by 0 bases and J by 6 bases; unmatched bases: 5. This CDR3 comprises 16 residues. Germline CDR1 SGDLS, CDR2 YYNGEE. The CDR3 sequence is CASSVATGGYPGELFF. The CDR3 DNA follows: TGTGCCAGCAGCGTAGCGACAGGGGGCTACCCCGGGGAGCTGTTTTTT.

The V call is TRBV4-2, the J call TRBJ2-1; 8 bases are shared with TRBD2. The CDR3 is 20 residues long. Germline trimming cut 3 bases from V and 2 bases from J; bases unmatched to any gene: 18. Germline CDR1 and CDR2: LGHNA and YNFKEQ. The CDR3 DNA reads TGTGCCAGCAGCCAGTATCCTCCTAGCGGGCAGGTCCCTACCTACAATGAGCAGTTCTTC. It specifies CASSQYPPSGQVPTYNEQFF.

This clone was seen a single time. The chain couples TRBV18 to TRBJ2-7, with D possibly being TRBD1 (5 bases). This CDR3 region has 14 residues. CDR1 is KGHSH and CDR2 is LQKENI in the germline V gene. V lost 0 bases to trimming and J lost 0 bases, with 6 bases between them. CDR3 in amino acids: CASSPPQVSYEQYF. In nucleotides, the CDR3 is TGTGCCAGCTCACCACCACAGGTCTCCTACGAGCAGTACTTC. Full variable domain (remainder filled in from reference TRBV18 and TRBJ2-7): NAGVMQNPRHLVRRRGQEARLRCSPMKGHSHVYWYRQLPEEGLKFMVYLQKENIIDESGMPKERFSAEFPKEGPSILRIQQVVRGDSAAYFCASSPPQVSYEQYFGPGTRLTVT.

This chain uses TRBV28 with TRBJ1-5; D possibly corresponds to TRBD1 (6 bases). This CDR3 comprises 13 residues. The V and J ends lost 11 bases and 3 bases respectively, with 14 bases between them. Germline V gene sequence: CDR1 MDHEN, CDR2 SYDVKM. Here the CDR3 DNA reads TGTGCCGCAACAGGGATGATCAATCAGCCCCAGCATTTT. Its translation: CAATGMINQPQHF. Filled out from reference TRBV28 and TRBJ1-5, the complete variable domain reads DVKVTQSSRYLVKRTGEKVFLECVQDMDHENMFWYRQDPGLGLRLIYFSYDVKMKEKGDIPEGYSVSREKKERFSLILESASTNQTSMYLCAATGMINQPQHFGDGTRLSIL.

The CDR3 protein is CASSMQIGNTIYF. The CDR3 bases are TGTGCCAGTAGTATGCAGATAGGAAACACCATATATTTT. This chain links TRBV19 with TRBJ1-3; D remains unclear. V gave up 3 bases and J gave up 4 bases, with 7 bases separating them. The germline V gene has CDR1 LNHDA and CDR2 SQIVND (reference sequence). The CDR3 is 13 residues long.

This clone was counted once. This rearrangement joins TRBV25-1 to TRBJ2-7; 7 bases align to TRBD2. Germline V gene sequence: CDR1 MGHDK, CDR2 SYGVNS. The length of the CDR3 is 13 residues. V dropped 7 bases and J dropped 7; count of bases not matched to a gene: 10. The CDR3 sequence: CASTGGGSGEQYF. DNA for the CDR3: TGTGCCAGCACCGGCGGGGGTTCTGGAGAGCAGTACTTC.

The J gene is TRBJ2-3, the V gene TRBV3-1 (or the pseudogene TRBV3-2); no firm D call. This CDR3 is built from 17 residues. Germline V gene data show CDR1 as LGHDT and CDR2 as YNNKEL (reference sequence). Trimming took off 0 bases at V and 0 bases at J, with 13 bases between the two ends. The CDR3 region has the DNA TGTGCCAGCAGCCAAGATACCACAGCCACTAGCACAGATACGCAGTATTTT. This translates into CASSQDTTATSTDTQYF.

The rearrangement joins TRBV27 to TRBJ1-1; TRBD1 matches at 7 bases. With 5 bases clipped from V and 1 base from J, the junction kept 4 bases outside the gene matches. The CDR3 runs to 14 residues. CDR1 is MNHEY and CDR2 is SMNVEV in the germline V gene (reference sequence). CDR3 nucleotides: TGTGCCAGCAGTATTGGACAGGCGAACACTGAAGCTTTCTTT. It codes for CASSIGQANTEAFF.

This clone was detected once. The J gene is TRBJ2-1, the V gene TRBV3-1 (or the pseudogene TRBV3-2); 8 positions agree with TRBD2. The CDR3 contains 18 residues. The V gene end was trimmed by 1 base and the J gene end by 7 bases; junction bases not matched to a gene: 15. Germline V gives CDR1 LGHDT, CDR2 YNNKEL (reference sequence). The chain's CDR3 is CASSQGVRGGRTGNEQFF. The CDR3 DNA follows: TGTGCCAGCAGCCAAGGGGTACGGGGGGGCCGGACGGGAAATGAGCAGTTCTTC.

J is TRBJ2-3 and V is TRBV9; 9 bases are a match to TRBD1. Looked up from germline, CDR1 is SGDLS and CDR2 is YYNGEE. Germline trimming cut 4 bases from V and 4 bases from J; bases unmatched to any gene: 4. The CDR3 extends over 14 amino acids. Here the CDR3 reads CASSSRQGADTQYF. The CDR3 nucleotides are TGTGCCAGCAGCTCCCGACAGGGGGCAGATACGCAGTATTTT.

This clone appeared a few times. The J gene is TRBJ2-7, the V gene TRBV7-2; D gene uncertain. V lost 4 bases and J lost 0, with 10 bases in between. The CDR3 covers 14 residues. Germline-derived CDR1 and CDR2 are SGHTA and FQGNSA. Here the CDR3 reads CASSSPHGSYEQYF. Here the CDR3 DNA reads TGTGCCAGCAGCTCCCCCCACGGCTCCTACGAGCAGTACTTC. Based on the CDR3 plus reference TRBV7-2 and TRBJ2-7, the full variable domain is GAGVSQSPSNKVTEKGKDVELRCDPISGHTALYWYRQSLGQGLEFLIYFQGNSAPDKSGLPSDRFSAERTGGSVSTLTIQRTQQEDSAVYLCASSSPHGSYEQYFGPGTRLTVT.

CDR3 coding DNA: TGTGCCAGCAGTGTAAGGAAAGGGGGCGATGGCTACACCTTC. Protein product: CASSVRKGGDGYTF. The chain recombines TRBV2 with TRBJ1-2, with 7 bases that match TRBD1. Germline-derived CDR1 and CDR2 are SNHLY and FYNNEI. The CDR3 covers 14 residues. V lost 4 bases, J lost 6 bases, and 8 bases stayed unmatched.

The rearrangement joins TRBV6-4 to TRBJ1-1, with D maybe TRBD1 (5 bases). The CDR3 covers 12 residues. CDR1 and CDR2 from the germline V gene are MRHNA and SNTAGT. The CDR3 DNA reads TGTCCCCGGGGGGGGAGGGGCACTGAAGCTTTCTTT. Protein sequence: CPRGGRGTEAFF.

This rearrangement joins TRBV4-3 to TRBJ2-2, with 8 positions matching TRBD2. Germline V gives CDR1 LGHNA, CDR2 YSLEER. Trimming at V came to 6 bases and at J to 2 bases, leaving 8 bases not matched to a gene. The CDR3 loop spans 16 amino acids. CDR3 nucleotide sequence: TGCGCCAGCAGATTTGGCAGCGGGGGCAACACCGGGGAGCTGTTTTTT. Protein sequence: CASRFGSGGNTGELFF.

This chain links TRBV30 with TRBJ2-7; unclear D gene. The CDR3 is made up of 12 amino acids. Germline V gene data show CDR1 as GTSNPN and CDR2 as SVGIG (reference sequence). V was trimmed by 1 base and J by 6 bases, leaving 10 bases between them. The CDR3: CAWSALGLEQYF. The CDR3 DNA reads TGTGCCTGGAGTGCCCTCGGTCTCGAGCAGTACTTC. Full variable domain (outside the CDR3, taken from reference TRBV30 and TRBJ2-7): SQTIHQWPATLVQPVGSPLSLECTVEGTSNPNLYWYRQAAGRGLQLLFYSVGIGQISSEVPQNLSASRPQDRQFILSSKKLLLSDSGFYLCAWSALGLEQYFGPGTRLTVT.

There are a few counts of this clone. The DNA for the CDR3 is TGTGCCAGCAGTCCGGACAGCCTATCTGGAAACACCATATATTTT. This gives the protein CASSPDSLSGNTIYF. J is TRBJ1-3 and V is TRBV6-5; D might be TRBD1 (6 bases). CDR3 length: 15 residues. Trimming left V 5 bases short and J 1 base short, with 12 bases between. Per the germline V gene, CDR1 is MNHEY and CDR2 is SVGAGI.

The V and J genes are TRBV9 and TRBJ1-1; 7 nucleotides agree with TRBD1. This CDR3 has 13 residues. Trimming at V came to 6 bases and at J to 3 bases, leaving 5 bases not matched to a gene. Germline loops: CDR1 SGDLS, CDR2 YYNGEE. This chain's CDR3 is CASKRQGDTEAFF. The CDR3 region has the DNA TGTGCCAGCAAACGTCAGGGGGACACTGAAGCTTTCTTT. The full variable domain, its missing parts supplied by reference TRBV9 and TRBJ1-1, is DSGVTQTPKHLITATGQRVTLRCSPRSGDLSVYWYQQSLDQGLQFLIQYYNGEERAKGNILERFSAQQFPDLHSELNLSSLELGDSALYFCASKRQGDTEAFFGQGTRLTVV.

This clone was seen more than once but under ten times. This chain connects TRBV7-7 to TRBJ2-2, with 8 bases lining up with TRBD1. Germline V gene data show CDR1 as SSHAT and CDR2 as FNYEAQ (reference sequence). The CDR3 has 16 residues. After removal of 2 bases from V and 7 bases from J, the junction contained 9 bases not matched to a gene. Written as DNA, the CDR3 is TGTGCCAGCAGCTTACGGGCAGGGGGCGCCGGCGGGGAGCTGTTTTTT. Amino acid sequence: CASSLRAGGAGGELFF.

This chain uses TRBV20-1 with TRBJ2-7, with 9 bases aligning to TRBD2. The CDR3 sequence is 13 residues long. The V gene end was trimmed by 3 bases and the J gene end by 2 bases; junction bases not matched to a gene: 2. Germline assignment: CDR1 DFQATT and CDR2 SNEGSKA (reference sequence). This chain's CDR3 is CSASAGGTYEQYF. CDR3 nucleotide sequence: TGCAGTGCTAGTGCGGGGGGGACCTACGAGCAGTACTTC.

This clone was observed a few times. The rearrangement joins TRBV4-2 to TRBJ1-6; D not certain. V was trimmed by 1 base and J by 8 bases, leaving 15 bases between them. The CDR3 consists of 16 residues. Per germline, CDR1 LGHNA and CDR2 YNFKEQ. CDR3 protein: CASSQVMRAEDSPLHF. The DNA of the CDR3 is TGTGCCAGCAGCCAAGTCATGAGGGCTGAGGATTCACCCCTCCACTTT.

This sequence joins TRBV2 and TRBJ2-3; 7 bases match TRBD1. Trimming cost V 2 bases and J 0 bases; bases outside gene matches: 2. CDR1 and CDR2 (germline): SNHLY, FYNNEI. This CDR3 is built from 15 residues. CDR3: CASSEQGQSTDTQYF. The CDR3, as DNA: TGTGCCAGCAGTGAACAGGGACAGAGCACAGATACGCAGTATTTT. The whole variable domain, remainder taken from reference TRBV2 and TRBJ2-3, is EPEVTQTPSHQVTQMGQEVILRCVPISNHLYFYWYRQILGQKVEFLVSFYNNEISEKSEIFDDQFSVERPDGSNFTLKIRSTKLEDSAMYFCASSEQGQSTDTQYFGPGTRLTVL.

This CDR3 is CSVDSQGESYEQYF. The CDR3 DNA sequence: TGCAGCGTTGACTCCCAGGGGGAGTCCTACGAGCAGTACTTC. The V and J genes are TRBV29-1 and TRBJ2-7; TRBD1 matches 7 bases. Germline V gene sequence: CDR1 SQVTM, CDR2 ANQGSEA. This CDR3 has 14 residues. Germline trimming cut 3 bases from V and 1 base from J; bases unmatched to any gene: 6.